Detailed here is one T cell receptor beta chain. Its recognized antigen is unknown. Per-nucleotide qualities are absent, and no much larger clonotype sits a single base away. For this chain, trimming is 6 bases at the V end and 5 bases at the J end, and the number of junction bases without a gene match is 14. The CDR3, from cysteine to phenylalanine, totals 17 residues. Only the CDR3 DNA stays, 51 bases, in frame from base 1. Based on the germline V gene, the CDR1 and CDR2 sequences are MDHEN and SYDVKM. Collaborating institutions collected whole blood in K2EDTA tubes following their own protocols. For TCRbeta analysis, collaborator samples were shipped as frozen whole blood, as isolated PBMCs, or as DNA extracted from either sample type. The data belong to a study of blood T cell repertoires in COVID-19 (dated by TCRdb to 2018 to 2020). Background on the whole study: Samples from collaborators originated in the United States, Italy and Spain and spanned both the acute and convalescent phases of COVID-19. The material from the prospective study consisted of cDNA or gDNA derived from T cells, B-cell-depleted T cells, or PBMCs. Subjects who had been exposed to COVID-19, were actively infected with it, or had recovered from it provided the deeply sampled blood TCRbeta repertoires that made up the dataset. The repertoires were released in a freely available public database intended as a resource for research on the immune response to SARS-CoV-2. Samples came from the ongoing ImmuneRACE study (first 160 participants) plus 1,254 subjects from 6 global collaborators. Nearly every sample came with metadata listing a de-identified subject ID, COVID-19 status, age in years and sex. Where available, HLA class I and class II types were obtained from metadata supplied by the sample provider rather than from assay-based typing.

TCRbeta CDR3 regions were amplified from genomic DNA by means of the immunoSEQ Assay, a bias-controlled multiplex PCR. In the paper's pipeline: The number of nucleated cells in each sample was estimated by amplification of reference gene primers within the assay. Sequence reads were collapsed and filtered to measure the absolute abundance of every unique TCRbeta CDR3 rearrangement. For each sample, productive Simpson clonality was calculated as the square root of Simpson's diversity index across productive rearrangements. Sourced from immuneACCESS, this table was stored by TCRdb with only in-frame sequences that have V and J called. A share of the clones is absent; for the studies checked, an unresolved V gene accounts for under half, and the remainder has no known explanation. That table is the source of V, J and clone size, and D and trimming were worked out from the DNA. A total of 35,000 to 40,000 clones appear in this sample, 80% of them only once. The ten largest clones capture 30% to 40% of the sample.

Findings and caveats that apply to the study as a whole: Clinical and demographic metadata were provided uncurated, with the amount varying by source and participant.

The clonotype originates from an older man with active or convalescent COVID-19. Sequencing was performed on peripheral blood. The receptor chain draws on TRBV28 and TRBJ1-1, and TRBD1 aligns with 11 junction nucleotides. The CDR3 reads as follows: CASSPGDRGLQGTEAFF. The sequenced DNA is TGTGCCAGCAGCCCCGGGGACAGGGGGTTGCAGGGGACTGAAGCTTTCTTT.